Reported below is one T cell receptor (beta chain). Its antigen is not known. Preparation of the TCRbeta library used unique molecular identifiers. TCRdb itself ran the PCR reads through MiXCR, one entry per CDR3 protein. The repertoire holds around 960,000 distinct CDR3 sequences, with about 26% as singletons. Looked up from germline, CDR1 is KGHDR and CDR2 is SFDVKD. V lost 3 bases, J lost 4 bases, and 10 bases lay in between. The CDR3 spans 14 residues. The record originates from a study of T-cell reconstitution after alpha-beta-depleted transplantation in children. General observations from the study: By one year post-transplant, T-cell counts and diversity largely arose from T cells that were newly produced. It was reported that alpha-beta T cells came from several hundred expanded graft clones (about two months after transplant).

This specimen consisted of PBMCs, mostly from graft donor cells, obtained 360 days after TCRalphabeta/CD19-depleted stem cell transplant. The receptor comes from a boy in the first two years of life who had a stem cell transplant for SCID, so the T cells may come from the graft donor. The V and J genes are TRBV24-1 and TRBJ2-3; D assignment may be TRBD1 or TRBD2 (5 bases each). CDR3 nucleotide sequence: TGTGCCACCAGTGATGGGACCCCGCCAGATACGCAGTATTTT. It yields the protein CATSDGTPPDTQYF.